This T cell receptor beta chain was captured in a study of blood T cell repertoires in COVID-19. TCRdb's copy holds only in-frame clones and misses some; the assay was immunoSEQ multiplex PCR. The table lists 100,000 or so clones, about three quarters of them singletons. Trimming took 2 bases from V and 15 from J, leaving 20 bases between them. Germline values: CDR1 SGHAT, CDR2 FQNNGV. This CDR3 spans 14 amino acids. This TCR derives from an elderly man with acute or convalescent COVID-19. The chain couples TRBV11-2 to TRBJ2-1; perhaps TRBD1 as D (6 bases). The specimen was peripheral blood. The CDR3 is CASSLSSGQPTGFF. The CDR3 DNA follows: TGTGCCAGCAGCTTATCTTCTGGACAGCCGACGGGGTTCTTC.